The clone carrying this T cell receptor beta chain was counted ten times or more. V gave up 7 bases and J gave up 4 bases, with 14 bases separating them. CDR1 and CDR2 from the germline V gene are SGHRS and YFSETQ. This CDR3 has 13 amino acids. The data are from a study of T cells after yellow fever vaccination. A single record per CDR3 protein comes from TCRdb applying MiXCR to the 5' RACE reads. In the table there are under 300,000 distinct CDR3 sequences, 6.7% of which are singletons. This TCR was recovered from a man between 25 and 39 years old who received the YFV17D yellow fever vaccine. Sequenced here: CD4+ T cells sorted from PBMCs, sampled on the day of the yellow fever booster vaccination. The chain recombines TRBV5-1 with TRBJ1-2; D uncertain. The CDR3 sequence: CASQGDFTYGYTF. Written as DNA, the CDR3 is TGCGCCAGCCAAGGCGATTTCACCTATGGCTACACCTTC.